A selection of T cell receptor beta chains follows, all from one sample in a study of T-cell memory formation after mild COVID-19. TCRdb re-called the 5' RACE reads with MiXCR, one entry per CDR3 protein. The table includes around 130,000 distinct CDR3 sequences, 11% to 15% detected once. The specimen was PBMCs or a T cell subset sorted from them (not recorded which). These receptors were obtained from an adult woman who had mild COVID-19 (a few samples of this study predate the infection). Cell type and time point are not known. Both conserved end residues are part of each CDR3. A D gene is named only where the DNA matches it firmly. Expanded clones are given a class, and other clones once, few, many or no size at all.

J	size	D	V	DNA	CDR3
TRBJ2-1	.	TRBD2	TRBV7-3	TGTGCCAGCAGCCATACCCTAGCGGGGTCCTACAATGAGCAGTTCTTC	CASSHTLAGSYNEQFF
TRBJ2-1	few	.	TRBV12-3/TRBV12-4	TGTGCCAGCAGTTTGAATTTAGTCAATGAGCAGTTCTTC	CASSLNLVNEQFF
TRBJ1-1	many	TRBD1	TRBV9	TGTGCCAGCAGCGTAGGAACAGGGGGCAATGAAGCTTTCTTT	CASSVGTGGNEAFF
TRBJ1-5	.	.	TRBV7-9	TGTGCCAGCAGCCCCCTCGGAGACAGGAACAATCAGCCCCAGCATTTT	CASSPLGDRNNQPQHF
TRBJ2-7	.	TRBD1	TRBV7-9	TGTGCCAGCAGCTCCCGGGACAGCCCCTACGAGCAGTACTTC	CASSSRDSPYEQYF
TRBJ2-7	.	.	TRBV15	TGTGCCACCAGCACTAAGACCCAGAGCGACGAGCAGTACTTC	CATSTKTQSDEQYF
TRBJ2-7	.	.	TRBV29-1	TGCAGCGTTGCGGGATATAAGAGCTCCTACGAGCAGTACTTC	CSVAGYKSSYEQYF
TRBJ2-1	many	.	TRBV12-3/TRBV12-4	TGTGCCAGGCCCTGGGACTCGCTCTGCCTTTCCTACAATGAGCAGTTCTTC	CARPWDSLCLSYNEQFF
TRBJ2-7	.	TRBD2	TRBV12-3/TRBV12-4	TGTGCCAGCAGTTCCGGGGGACTAGCGGACTACGAGCAGTACTTC	CASSSGGLADYEQYF
TRBJ2-7	.	.	TRBV30	TGTGCCTGGAGGGACGGGACCTACGAGCAGTACTTC	CAWRDGTYEQYF
TRBJ2-1	.	.	TRBV5-1	TGCGCCAGCAGCTCCGGAGATTACAATGAGCAGTTCTTC	CASSSGDYNEQFF
TRBJ2-5	.	.	TRBV10-3	TGTGCCATCAGTGAGGACAACGAAGAGACCCAGTACTTC	CAISEDNEETQYF
TRBJ2-3	many	.	TRBV7-9	TGTGCCAGCAGCTCTACTAGGGCGACAGATACGCAGTATTTT	CASSSTRATDTQYF
TRBJ2-1	.	TRBD2	TRBV20-1	TGCAGTGCTAGCACTAGCGGGAGGGTGACCTACAATGAGCAGTTCTTC	CSASTSGRVTYNEQFF
TRBJ2-3	.	TRBD1	TRBV6-5	TGTGCCAGCAGTTTCGGACAGGGGGCAAACACAGATACGCAGTATTTT	CASSFGQGANTDTQYF
TRBJ2-1	few	TRBD2	TRBV6-4	TGTGCCAGCAGTGACTCGACTAGCGGGAGCAATGAGCAGTTCTTC	CASSDSTSGSNEQFF